A single sample gave rise to the 20 T cell receptor beta chains below, sequenced in a study of T cell repertoires in cytomegalovirus infection. TCRdb independently ran MiXCR on the reads; one entry per CDR3 protein. The table records approximately 390,000 distinct CDR3 sequences, approximately 30% of them present only once. The antigens for these receptors are not known. The specimen was cultured PBMCs, collected from culture after CMV antigen stimulation. The receptors were gathered from a human donor in good health (CMV status not recorded). Some clones in this sample may be carry-over from other donors' samples.

V and J are TRBV6-1 and TRBJ1-1, with D hard to call. V lost 0 bases, J lost 3 bases, and 5 bases lay in between. The germline V gene has CDR1 MNHNS and CDR2 SASEGT. The CDR3 is 13 residues long. This chain's CDR3 is CASSEAWDTEAFF. DNA of the CDR3: TGTGCCAGCAGTGAAGCATGGGACACTGAAGCTTTCTTT.

The V call is TRBV6-1, the J call TRBJ2-5; 7 nucleotides align to TRBD2. This CDR3 comprises 14 residues. Germline values: CDR1 MNHNS, CDR2 SASEGT. Unmatched junction bases numbered 4, after V lost 3 bases and J lost 3 bases. The CDR3 DNA follows: TGTGCCAGCAGTGAGGGACTAACCGAAGAGACCCAGTACTTC. It translates to CASSEGLTEETQYF.

This clonotype was observed a few times. This rearrangement joins TRBV10-3 to TRBJ2-5; 10 bases match TRBD2. The CDR3 totals 15 residues. CDR1 is ENHRY and CDR2 is SYGVKD in the germline V gene. Losses at the gene ends were 3 bases for V and 2 bases for J; bases not matched to a gene: 3. This chain's CDR3 is CAISDLLAGQETQYF. CDR3 in DNA: TGTGCCATCAGTGACCTACTAGCGGGACAAGAGACCCAGTACTTC.

This clonotype appeared many times. This chain joins TRBV7-2 and TRBJ1-1; D call uncertain. The CDR3 sequence is 15 residues long. The V gene lost 5 bases and the J gene lost 2 bases, with 15 bases spanning the gap. Germline V gives CDR1 SGHTA, CDR2 FQGNSA. CDR3 coding DNA: TGTGCCAGCAGCCCGCCGGGAAGGATCAACACTGAAGCTTTCTTT. This codes for CASSPPGRINTEAFF.

The chain combines TRBV4-1 with TRBJ2-2, with 16 bases that match TRBD2. The CDR3 extends over 20 amino acids. CDR1 and CDR2 (germline): MGHRA, YSYEKL. Losses at the gene ends were 1 base for V and 4 bases for J; bases not matched to a gene: 9. DNA of the CDR3: TGCGCCAGCAGCCAAGCACCGGGACTAGCGGGAGGGCCCATCACCGGGGAGCTGTTTTTT. Residues: CASSQAPGLAGGPITGELFF.

The gene calls are TRBV6-4 and TRBJ2-3; D not resolved. The CDR3 covers 16 residues. Looked up from germline, CDR1 is MRHNA and CDR2 is SNTAGT. Trimming removed 2 bases at V and 1 base at J, with 13 bases between. In DNA, the CDR3 is TGTGCCAGCAGTGACATCCCCTCGGCCGGCACAGATACGCAGTATTTT. Its translation is CASSDIPSAGTDTQYF.

The chain combines TRBV27 with TRBJ2-3, with 7 bases fitting TRBD1. The CDR3 consists of 16 residues. CDR1 is MNHEY, CDR2 SMNVEV, per germline (reference sequence). With 4 bases clipped from V and 0 bases from J, the junction kept 7 bases outside the gene matches. The CDR3 DNA follows: TGTGCCAGCAGTTCAAGACAGGGTATGAGCACAGATACGCAGTATTTT. As protein: CASSSRQGMSTDTQYF.

This chain links TRBV11-2 with TRBJ2-3, with 10 bases aligning to TRBD2. This CDR3 region has 16 residues. Trimming at V came to 1 base and at J to 4 bases, leaving 5 bases not matched to a gene. Germline V gene sequence: CDR1 SGHAT, CDR2 FQNNGV. CDR3 in DNA: TGTGCCAGCAGCTTAGGTCTAGCGGGGGCCGCAGATACGCAGTATTTT. Protein: CASSLGLAGAADTQYF.

This chain joins TRBV7-2 and TRBJ2-5; D gene uncertain. Trimming cost V 5 bases and J 5 bases, with 15 bases left between them. This CDR3 region has 14 residues. CDR1 and CDR2 (germline): SGHTA, FQGNSA. The CDR3 here is CASSVRSPRETQYF. As DNA, the CDR3 is TGTGCCAGCAGCGTGCGGTCCCCAAGGGAGACCCAGTACTTC.

V and J are TRBV5-1 and TRBJ1-2, with 7 bases that match TRBD1. The CDR3 sequence is 14 residues long. The ends lost 1 base at V and 3 bases at J; junction bases unmatched: 3. Germline V CDR1 and CDR2: SGHRS, YFSETQ. The CDR3 DNA reads as TGCGCCAGCAGCTTGTCGCAGGGGGACTATGGCTACACCTTC. Protein sequence: CASSLSQGDYGYTF.

The chain carries TRBV11-3 and TRBJ2-1; D gene ambiguous. Looked up from germline, CDR1 is SGHNT and CDR2 is YENEEA. Trimming removed 0 bases from V and 10 bases from J, with 13 bases in between. The CDR3 sequence is 14 residues long. The CDR3 is CASSLDLQGAEQFF. The CDR3, as DNA: TGTGCCAGCAGCTTAGATCTGCAAGGAGCGGAGCAGTTCTTC.

This clonotype has just a few counts. This rearrangement joins TRBV6-2 or TRBV6-3 to TRBJ2-7, with 10 bases fitting TRBD2. V lost 6 bases and J lost 4; bases outside the gene matches: 6. The germline V gene has CDR1 MNHEY and CDR2 SVGEGT. The CDR3 runs 14 residues. CDR3 nucleotide sequence: TGTGCCAGCAGCCCCGGGACTAGCGCATACGAGCAGTACTTC. Protein product: CASSPGTSAYEQYF.

This clonotype has only a few counts. The V and J genes are TRBV7-2 and TRBJ1-1, with D maybe TRBD1 (6 bases). CDR3 length equals 13 residues. Germline values: CDR1 SGHTA, CDR2 FQGNSA. The V and J ends lost 3 bases and 7 bases respectively, with 12 bases between them. CDR3: CASSFQGQDEAFF. In nucleotides, the CDR3 is TGTGCCAGCAGCTTTCAGGGGCAGGATGAAGCTTTCTTT.

In nucleotides, the CDR3 is TGTGCTAGTGGACTCCAGGGGGGGGTTTTTGTGGACTCTGGGGCCAACGTCCTGACTTTC. It yields the protein CASGLQGGVFVDSGANVLTF. This sequence joins TRBV12-5 and TRBJ2-6, with D perhaps matching TRBD1 or TRBD2 (7 bases each). Germline V CDR1 and CDR2: LGHNT, FRNRAP. The CDR3 has 20 amino acids. V lost 6 bases to trimming and J lost 0 bases, with 24 bases between them.

The gene calls are TRBV4-2 and TRBJ1-1; D uncertain. CDR1 is LGHNA, CDR2 YNFKEQ, per germline. V shed 2 bases and J shed 4 bases, with 20 bases lying between them. The CDR3 extends over 17 amino acids. The CDR3 DNA follows: TGTGCCAGCAGCCAAACCCACAAAGGCCGGGTAGGCACTGAAGCTTTCTTT. This encodes CASSQTHKGRVGTEAFF.

Worth noting for this clonotype: A read error is possible here, since a much larger clone lies one base away. For the CDR3, the DNA is TGTGCCAACATCAACCAGGGTGCTCCGAGCTCCTACAATGAGCAGTTCTTC. Translated, it gives CANINQGAPSSYNEQFF. The chain recombines TRBV7-2 with TRBJ2-1, with a possible D match to TRBD1 (5 bases). Germline-derived CDR1 and CDR2 are SGHTA and FQGNSA. The CDR3 is 17 amino acids. The germline V and J ends were trimmed by 10 bases and 0 bases, with 22 bases remaining between them.

The chain combines TRBV19 with TRBJ2-7, with a weak D call TRBD2 (5 bases). In germline, CDR1 is LNHDA, CDR2 SQIVND (reference sequence). V gave up 6 bases and J gave up 7 bases, with 13 bases separating them. This CDR3 is built from 12 residues. Here the CDR3 reads CASRGMGSEQYV. The CDR3 DNA follows: TGTGCCAGTAGGGGTATGGGGAGTGAGCAGTACGTC.

In this sample, this clonotype turned up a few times. CDR3 in DNA: TGCGCCAGCAGCCAACTAGCGGAGAGCCGCGAGCAGTACTTC. Translation gives CASSQLAESREQYF. The chain joins TRBV10-2 to TRBJ2-7; 8 nucleotides agree with TRBD2. Trimming took 6 bases from V and 6 from J; bases not matched to a gene: 10. Germline loops: CDR1 WSHSY, CDR2 SAAADI. The CDR3 runs 14 residues.

This clonotype has a handful of counts. The genes are TRBV7-2 and TRBJ2-1; D might be TRBD2 (7 bases). V shed 5 bases and J shed 7 bases, with 12 bases lying between them. This CDR3 comprises 13 residues. In germline, CDR1 is SGHTA, CDR2 FQGNSA. The CDR3 nucleotides are TGTGCCAGCAGCCCCAAGGGGGGGAATGAGCAGTTCTTC. It yields the protein CASSPKGGNEQFF. The full variable domain, its missing parts supplied by reference TRBV7-2 and TRBJ2-1, is GAGVSQSPSNKVTEKGKDVELRCDPISGHTALYWYRQSLGQGLEFLIYFQGNSAPDKSGLPSDRFSAERTGGSVSTLTIQRTQQEDSAVYLCASSPKGGNEQFFGPGTRLTVL.

J is TRBJ2-3 and V is TRBV11-2; TRBD1 matches 7 bases. CDR3 length: 14 amino acids. The J segment lost 5 bases and the V segment lost 2 bases, leaving 4 bases of the junction unmatched. Germline-derived CDR1 and CDR2 are SGHAT and FQNNGV. The CDR3 reads CASSLSTGLDTQYF. In nucleotides, the CDR3 is TGTGCCAGCAGCTTATCGACAGGGCTAGATACGCAGTATTTT. The variable domain in full, with the rest retrieved from reference TRBV11-2 and TRBJ2-3, is EAGVAQSPRYKIIEKRQSVAFWCNPISGHATLYWYQQILGQGPKLLIQFQNNGVVDDSQLPKDRFSAERLKGVDSTLKIQPAKLEDSAVYLCASSLSTGLDTQYFGPGTRLTVL.